Listed below are T cell receptor beta chains from one sample, sequenced in a study of molecular identifiers for immune sequencing clone quantification. TCRdb re-analysed the PCR reads in MiXCR, keeping a single row per CDR3 protein. The sample carries over 600,000 distinct CDR3 sequences, 20% recorded once. Material: naive CD8+ T cells from blood, with Jurkat cell RNA spiked in. The receptors were gathered from a human donor in good health. Some libraries in this study had Jurkat cell RNA spiked in. CDR3s include the opening cysteine and the closing phenylalanine or tryptophan. A D gene is named only where the DNA matches it firmly. Clone size appears in some rows only: once, few, many, or a class for an expanded clone.

>TRBJ2-7|TRBV5-6|few|TRBD1
CASSLVGTGGVYEQYF
TGTGCCAGCAGCTTGGTAGGGACAGGGGGCGTCTACGAGCAGTACTTC
>TRBJ2-7|TRBV6-2/TRBV6-3|many|NA
CASSYGPMGEQYF
TGTGCCAGCAGTTACGGCCCTATGGGTGAGCAGTACTTC
>TRBJ2-7|TRBV11-2|many|NA
CASSPHTSSYEQYF
TGTGCCAGCAGCCCCCATACAAGCTCCTACGAGCAGTACTTC
>TRBJ2-3|TRBV20-1|many|NA
CSARGHPDTQYF
TGCAGTGCTAGAGGCCACCCCGATACGCAGTATTTT
>TRBJ2-3|TRBV27|many|NA
CASSLIPVITFSTDTQYF
TGTGCCAGCAGTTTAATCCCAGTAATAACGTTTAGCACAGATACGCAGTATTTT
>TRBJ2-4|TRBV2|many|TRBD1
CASRDRVENIQYF
TGTGCCAGCAGGGACAGGGTAGAAAACATTCAGTACTTC
>TRBJ2-1|TRBV29-1|NA|TRBD2
CSGLAGSSYNEQFF
TGCAGCGGGCTAGCGGGGAGCTCCTACAATGAGCAGTTCTTC
>TRBJ2-7|TRBV20-1|many|TRBD1
CSARDGDRGDYEQYF
TGCAGTGCTAGAGATGGGGACAGGGGAGACTACGAGCAGTACTTC
>TRBJ1-4|TRBV11-2|many|NA
CASSLDKGADEKLFF
TGTGCCAGCAGCTTAGACAAGGGAGCTGATGAAAAACTGTTTTTT
>TRBJ1-5|TRBV19|many|NA
CASSTRSGSDQPQHF
TGTGCCAGTAGTACTAGGTCTGGCAGCGATCAGCCCCAGCATTTT
>TRBJ2-7|TRBV6-2/TRBV6-3|NA|TRBD1
CASSYPTGPKGEQYF
TGTGCCAGCAGTTACCCGACAGGGCCGAAGGGCGAGCAGTACTTC
>TRBJ2-1|TRBV19|NA|TRBD1
CASTEQGGAHNEQFF
TGTGCCAGTACCGAACAGGGGGGCGCCCACAATGAGCAGTTCTTC
>TRBJ2-7|TRBV20-1|many|TRBD2
CSARIPTSGGTYEQYF
TGCAGTGCTAGAATACCTACTAGCGGGGGGACCTACGAGCAGTACTTC
>TRBJ1-2|TRBV6-6|NA|NA
CASSYGVSPSHGYTF
TGTGCCAGCAGTTACGGGGTTTCTCCCTCCCATGGCTACACCTTC
>TRBJ2-4|TRBV7-9|few|NA
CASSVGGTLAKNIQYF
TGTGCCAGCAGCGTCGGTGGTACTCTAGCCAAAAACATTCAGTACTTC
>TRBJ2-7|TRBV20-1|many|TRBD2
CSARDPQLAGDPYEQYF
TGCAGTGCTAGAGATCCTCAACTAGCGGGGGACCCCTACGAGCAGTACTTC
>TRBJ1-5|TRBV7-9|NA|TRBD1
CASSVSGQGYQPQHF
TGTGCCAGCAGCGTGTCGGGACAGGGCTATCAGCCCCAGCATTTT
>TRBJ2-4|TRBV12-3/TRBV12-4|many|NA
CASSLSLAKNIQYF
TGTGCCAGCAGTCTAAGCTTAGCCAAAAACATTCAGTACTTC
>TRBJ2-7|TRBV6-5|many|NA
CASSSSISATYEQYF
TGTGCCAGCAGTTCCTCGATTAGCGCAACCTACGAGCAGTACTTC
>TRBJ2-7|TRBV6-5|few|NA
CASSYSAEYEQYF
TGTGCCAGCAGTTACTCCGCAGAGTACGAGCAGTACTTC
>TRBJ2-1|TRBV24-1|NA|TRBD1
CATSSWTGTRNEQFF
TGTGCCACCAGTTCCTGGACAGGGACAAGGAATGAGCAGTTCTTC
>TRBJ2-3|TRBV10-2|few|TRBD2
CASSESQRGGDTQYF
TGCGCCAGCAGTGAGTCACAGCGGGGGGGGGATACGCAGTATTTT
>TRBJ2-7|TRBV27|NA|NA
CASSFGRPGYEQYF
TGTGCCAGCAGTTTCGGCAGGCCTGGGTACGAGCAGTACTTC
>TRBJ2-7|TRBV6-2/TRBV6-3|NA|TRBD2
CASSMGLAGSDEQYF
TGTGCCAGCAGCATGGGACTAGCGGGAAGCGACGAGCAGTACTTC
>TRBJ2-3|TRBV27|NA|TRBD2
CTSSFSAGGPPDTQYF
TGTACCAGCAGTTTTTCAGCGGGGGGGCCCCCAGATACGCAGTATTTT
>TRBJ1-4|TRBV7-9|many|NA
CASSPRLETNEKLFF
TGTGCCAGCAGCCCCCGACTCGAAACTAATGAAAAACTGTTTTTT
>TRBJ2-5|TRBV4-3|many|TRBD2
CASSPRLAGDQETQYF
TGCGCCAGCAGCCCTAGACTAGCGGGGGACCAAGAGACCCAGTACTTC
>TRBJ2-5|TRBV6-5|many|TRBD2
CASTLSGSRQETQYF
TGTGCCAGCACCCTCAGCGGGAGTCGCCAAGAGACCCAGTACTTC
>TRBJ2-3|TRBV7-9|NA|NA
CASSLDNRFRTDTQYF
TGTGCCAGCAGCTTGGATAACAGGTTTCGGACAGATACGCAGTATTTT
>TRBJ2-7|TRBV9|many|NA
CASGPGGTAYEQYF
TGTGCCAGCGGCCCCGGCGGGACAGCCTACGAGCAGTACTTC
>TRBJ2-1|TRBV7-9|NA|NA
CASSLGFSGYNEQFF
TGTGCCAGCAGCCTAGGGTTTAGCGGTTACAATGAGCAGTTCTTC
>TRBJ1-3|TRBV4-1|NA|NA
CASRQQGGVYAGNTIYF
TGCGCAAGCAGACAACAAGGGGGGGTCTATGCTGGAAACACCATATATTTT
>TRBJ2-1|TRBV9|many|NA
CASSPEDLVPYNEQFF
TGTGCCAGCAGCCCCGAAGATCTGGTCCCCTACAATGAGCAGTTCTTC
>TRBJ2-1|TRBV11-3|NA|NA
CASSPGQKLGYNEQFF
TGTGCCAGCAGCCCCGGACAGAAACTCGGGTACAATGAGCAGTTCTTC
>TRBJ2-1|TRBV7-9|NA|NA
CASSNSRPAGQFF
TGTGCCAGCAGCAACTCGCGCCCCGCTGGGCAGTTCTTC
>TRBJ2-5|TRBV5-4|many|TRBD2
CASSLAIAGKETQYF
TGTGCCAGCAGCTTGGCAATAGCGGGAAAAGAGACCCAGTACTTC
>TRBJ2-3|TRBV4-2|many|TRBD2
CASSQDRLAGALTDTQYF
TGTGCCAGCAGCCAAGACCGACTAGCGGGGGCCCTCACAGATACGCAGTATTTT
>TRBJ2-7|TRBV20-1|many|TRBD1
CSARVPWDRGHEQYF
TGCAGTGCTAGAGTACCGTGGGACAGGGGGCACGAGCAGTACTTC